One and the same sample provided the 25 T cell receptor beta chains below, sequenced in a study of T cell changes during pregnancy in multiple sclerosis (dated by TCRdb to about 2019). Libraries were prepared through the immunoSEQ multiplex PCR assay. This is the immuneACCESS table as TCRdb keeps it, with only in-frame sequences that have V and J called. A part of the clones is gone; compared with another copy, unresolved V genes explain less than half, and the rest is unexplained. This sample has 35,000 to 50,000 clones in its table, and approximately 90% of those were observed once. The biggest ten clones account for roughly 7.2% of the sample. The specimen comprised CD8+ T cells from peripheral blood mononuclear cells, sampled in the third trimester of pregnancy. The source is a female donor with multiple sclerosis, enrolled in a pregnancy study.

The V and J genes are TRBV11-1 and TRBJ2-3; TRBD2 matches 8 bases. CDR1 and CDR2 from the germline V gene are SGHAT and FQDESV (reference sequence). V shed 0 bases, J shed 4 bases, and the junction held 9 bases outside the gene matches. CDR3 length: 17 amino acids. The CDR3 region is CASSLAPVGLASDTQYF. CDR3 coding DNA: TGTGCCAGCAGCTTAGCGCCCGTTGGACTAGCTTCAGATACGCAGTATTTT.

This rearrangement joins TRBV5-1 to TRBJ2-3; 7 nucleotides agree with TRBD2. Germline V gives CDR1 SGHRS, CDR2 YFSETQ. The CDR3 runs to 16 residues. V trimming: 3 bases; J trimming: 2 bases; junction bases outside the gene matches: 9. Here the CDR3 reads CASSWTGGGVTDTQYF. CDR3 nucleotides: TGCGCCAGCAGCTGGACTGGCGGGGGTGTCACAGATACGCAGTATTTT.

This sequence joins TRBV2 and TRBJ1-4, with 10 bases identical to TRBD1. CDR1 and CDR2 (germline): SNHLY, FYNNEI. The ends lost 1 base at V and 7 bases at J; junction bases unmatched: 3. This CDR3 comprises 15 residues. The CDR3 reads CASSEGTGGVEKLFF. For the CDR3, the DNA is TGTGCCAGCAGTGAAGGGACAGGGGGGGTTGAAAAACTGTTTTTT.

A remark on this clone: This same CDR3 is encoded by further DNA sequences in the sample. V usage is TRBV29-1 and J usage is TRBJ1-1; D remains unclear. Trimming removed 2 bases from V and 2 bases from J, with 12 bases in between. The germline gives CDR1 SQVTM, CDR2 ANQGSEA. This CDR3 spans 14 amino acids. In nucleotides, the CDR3 is TGCAGCGTTGAAACCACGGGGTTAAACACTGAAGCTTTCTTT. Residues: CSVETTGLNTEAFF.

This clone has only one observation. CDR3 nucleotides: TGCGCCAGCAGCTGGACCCGCTTGGGGGGGGCCCCAGATACGCAGTATTTT. It yields the protein CASSWTRLGGAPDTQYF. The V call is TRBV5-1, the J call TRBJ2-3, with D possibly TRBD2 on 7 matching bases. Looked up from germline, CDR1 is SGHRS and CDR2 is YFSETQ. CDR3 length: 17 residues. Trimming cost V 3 bases and J 4 bases, with 21 bases left between them. Together with reference TRBV5-1 and TRBJ2-3, the CDR3 gives the full variable domain: KAGVTQTPRYLIKTRGQQVTLSCSPISGHRSVSWYQQTPGQGLQFLFEYFSETQRNKGNFPGRFSGRQFSNSRSEMNVSTLELGDSALYLCASSWTRLGGAPDTQYFGPGTRLTVL.

The chain couples TRBV10-3 to TRBJ1-1; TRBD1 aligns across 8 bases. J gave up 3 bases and V 2 bases, and 8 bases lay outside the gene matches. Germline lookup yields CDR1 ENHRY and CDR2 SYGVKD. The CDR3 runs to 16 residues. The CDR3 DNA follows: TGTGCCATCAGTGAGACGGCAGGGGGCCAGGACACTGAAGCTTTCTTT. Translating gives CAISETAGGQDTEAFF.

The rearrangement joins TRBV27 to TRBJ2-1, with 9 positions matching TRBD1. CDR1 and CDR2 from the germline V gene are MNHEY and SMNVEV (reference sequence). The CDR3 consists of 15 residues. The ends lost 3 bases at V and 6 bases at J; junction bases unmatched: 6. As DNA, the CDR3 is TGTGCCAGCAGTTTTACCGGGACAGGGACCAATGAGCAGTTCTTC. Translating gives CASSFTGTGTNEQFF.

The chain joins TRBV6-6 to TRBJ2-1; tentative D call: TRBD1 (5 bases). Germline V CDR1 and CDR2: MNHNY, SVGAGI (reference sequence). This CDR3 is 16 amino acids long. V dropped 2 bases and J dropped 0 bases, with 11 bases sitting between them. CDR3 in DNA: TGTGCCAGCAGTTACACGACAGAGCCCTCCTACAATGAGCAGTTCTTC. This translates into CASSYTTEPSYNEQFF.

CDR3 region: CASSAGQGWNTEAFF. CDR3 DNA: TGTGCCAGCAGCGCCGGACAGGGGTGGAACACTGAAGCTTTCTTT. The rearrangement joins TRBV5-6 to TRBJ1-1, with 9 bases matching TRBD1. Germline-derived CDR1 and CDR2 are SGHDT and YYEEEE. There are 15 residues in the CDR3. Trimming cost V 4 bases and J 1 base; bases outside gene matches: 5.

The CDR3 DNA follows: TGTGCCACCAAGGGTCCTATGGGGAGAAATCCCGACAATGAGCAGTTCTTC. Its protein product is CATKGPMGRNPDNEQFF. This chain uses TRBV27 with TRBJ2-1; weak D call: TRBD2 (5 bases). The germline V gene has CDR1 MNHEY and CDR2 SMNVEV (reference sequence). V was cut by 10 bases and J by 5 bases, with 27 bases left in between. The CDR3 totals 17 residues.

The chain recombines TRBV11-2 with TRBJ2-1; D might be TRBD1 (5 bases). V lost 0 bases and J lost 6, with 9 bases in between. The germline gives CDR1 SGHAT, CDR2 FQNNGV. This CDR3 has 14 amino acids. CDR3 region: CASSLDQGSNEQFF. The CDR3 DNA is TGTGCCAGCAGCTTAGATCAGGGTAGCAATGAGCAGTTCTTC.

This chain joins TRBV9 and TRBJ2-6, with 7 bases aligning to TRBD2. CDR3 length equals 18 residues. Germline V lookup: CDR1 SGDLS, CDR2 YYNGEE. J was trimmed by 0 bases and V by 2 bases; bases with no gene match: 8. The CDR3 DNA is TGTGCCAGCAGCGTGTGGGAGGGGACCATCTCTGGGGCCAACGTCCTGACTTTC. As protein: CASSVWEGTISGANVLTF.

The genes are TRBV6-6 and TRBJ2-7; D unresolved. The CDR3 sequence is 12 residues long. Germline assignment: CDR1 MNHNY and CDR2 SVGAGI (reference sequence). Between the trimmed V and J ends, which lost 2 bases and 2 bases, there was a span of 4 bases. CDR3 in amino acids: CASSYPTYEQYF. The CDR3 nucleotides are TGTGCCAGCAGTTACCCCACCTACGAGCAGTACTTC.

This clone was seen just once. The chain is built from TRBV7-6 and TRBJ2-5; the match to TRBD2 covers 9 bases. Trimming took 2 bases from V and 0 from J; bases not matched to a gene: 1. There are 15 residues in the CDR3. The V gene's germline CDR1 is SGHVS and CDR2 FNYEAQ. CDR3: CASSLLAGHQETQYF. CDR3 sequence (DNA): TGTGCCAGCAGCTTACTAGCGGGGCACCAAGAGACCCAGTACTTC.

The chain carries TRBV30 and TRBJ2-3, with a tentative D call TRBD2 (5 bases). The V and J ends lost 0 bases and 3 bases respectively, with 7 bases between them. Germline CDR1 reads GTSNPN; CDR2 reads SVGIG (reference sequence). The CDR3 runs to 13 residues. The CDR3 loop is CAWSVIATDTQYF. The CDR3, as DNA: TGTGCCTGGAGTGTTATAGCGACAGATACGCAGTATTTT.

In nucleotides, the CDR3 is TGTGCCAGCAGCTTAGCGGAGGCAGGGGGCTACACTGAAGCTTTCTTT. Amino acids: CASSLAEAGGYTEAFF. V usage is TRBV7-6 and J usage is TRBJ1-1, with 8 nucleotides matching TRBD1. Trimming at V came to 0 bases and at J to 3 bases, leaving 6 bases not matched to a gene. The CDR3 spans 16 residues. Looked up from germline, CDR1 is SGHVS and CDR2 is FNYEAQ.

The rearrangement links TRBV15 to TRBJ2-3; 8 bases map to TRBD2. After removal of 1 base from V and 1 base from J, the junction contained 1 base not matched to a gene. Germline values: CDR1 LNHNV, CDR2 YYDKDF (reference sequence). This CDR3 has 15 amino acids. CDR3 sequence: CATSRVGGGTDTQYF. The CDR3 bases are TGTGCCACCAGCAGAGTCGGGGGGGGCACAGATACGCAGTATTTT.

The genes are TRBV28 and TRBJ2-1; TRBD1 matches at 8 bases. This CDR3 comprises 13 residues. The germline V gene encodes CDR1 MDHEN and CDR2 SYDVKM. Trimming removed 6 bases from V and 5 bases from J; junction bases left unmatched: 3. DNA for the CDR3: TGTGCCAGCAGGGACAGGGAAGACAATGAGCAGTTCTTC. Encoded protein: CASRDREDNEQFF. Variable domain in full (rest from reference TRBV28 and TRBJ2-1): DVKVTQSSRYLVKRTGEKVFLECVQDMDHENMFWYRQDPGLGLRLIYFSYDVKMKEKGDIPEGYSVSREKKERFSLILESASTNQTSMYLCASRDREDNEQFFGPGTRLTVL.

The chain joins TRBV4-3 to TRBJ1-3; 8 bases are a match to TRBD1. This CDR3 is built from 15 residues. V trimming: 0 bases; J trimming: 15 bases; junction bases outside the gene matches: 13. CDR1 and CDR2 (germline): LGHNA, YSLEER. CDR3 sequence: CASSQEETGASEQYF. The DNA for the CDR3 is TGCGCCAGCAGCCAAGAGGAGACAGGGGCCTCAGAGCAATATTTT.

The chain carries TRBV11-2 and TRBJ1-2, with D perhaps matching TRBD1 (5 bases). The CDR3 is 15 residues long. Germline V lookup: CDR1 SGHAT, CDR2 FQNNGV. V lost 1 base and J lost 0, with 9 bases in between. CDR3 sequence reads: CASSLAGGANYGYTF. The CDR3 DNA is TGTGCCAGCAGCTTAGCCGGGGGAGCTAACTATGGCTACACCTTC.

The J gene is TRBJ1-5, the V gene TRBV5-6; TRBD1 matches 8 bases. The CDR3 sequence is 15 residues long. Germline assignment: CDR1 SGHDT and CDR2 YYEEEE. V lost 5 bases to trimming and J lost 3 bases; unmatched junction nucleotides: 7. CDR3 sequence: CASSSGTGNNQPQHF. Written as DNA, the CDR3 is TGTGCCAGCAGTTCCGGGACAGGAAACAATCAGCCCCAGCATTTT.

The chain employs TRBV21-1 and TRBJ1-2. TRBV21-1 is classified as a pseudogene. The CDR3 is 13 residues long. In nucleotides, the CDR3 is TGTGCCAGCAGCAAACGACTCTTCTATGGCTACACCTTC. Amino acids: CASSKRLFYGYTF.

The chain has TRBV7-9 and TRBJ2-1; TRBD1 matches 7 bases. CDR3 length: 14 residues. Germline V lookup: CDR1 SEHNR, CDR2 FQNEAQ (reference sequence). V lost 5 bases and J lost 2; bases outside the gene matches: 3. The CDR3 nucleotides are TGTGCCAGCAGCCCGCAGGGGGCCTACAATGAGCAGTTCTTC. Its translation: CASSPQGAYNEQFF.

This chain joins TRBV19 and TRBJ1-2; D is possibly TRBD1 (5 bases). The CDR3 sequence is 12 residues long. Germline CDR1 LNHDA, CDR2 SQIVND (reference sequence). V lost 7 bases and J 4 bases, leaving 10 bases between the germline ends. The CDR3 DNA sequence: TGTGCCAGTATCACTGACAGCTATGGCTACACCTTC. As protein: CASITDSYGYTF.

The chain couples TRBV9 to TRBJ2-2; the match to TRBD2 covers 9 bases. The CDR3 contains 15 residues. Trimming took 5 bases from V and 3 from J; bases not matched to a gene: 5. The germline V gene has CDR1 SGDLS and CDR2 YYNGEE. CDR3 amino acids: CASRSGLADTGELFF. The CDR3 coding sequence is TGTGCCAGCAGATCGGGACTAGCTGACACCGGGGAGCTGTTTTTT.